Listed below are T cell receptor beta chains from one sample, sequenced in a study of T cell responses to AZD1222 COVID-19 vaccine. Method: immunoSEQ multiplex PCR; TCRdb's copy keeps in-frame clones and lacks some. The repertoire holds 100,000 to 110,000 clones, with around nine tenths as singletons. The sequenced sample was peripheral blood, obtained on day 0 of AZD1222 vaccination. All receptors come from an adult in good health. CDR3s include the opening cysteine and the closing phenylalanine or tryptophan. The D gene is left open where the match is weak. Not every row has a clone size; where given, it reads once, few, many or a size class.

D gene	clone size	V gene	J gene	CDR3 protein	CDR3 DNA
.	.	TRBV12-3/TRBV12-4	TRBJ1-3	CASGAPQNTIYF	TGTGCCAGCGGAGCGCCCCAAAACACCATATATTTT
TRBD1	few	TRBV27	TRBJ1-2	CASSLRVRDSYGYTF	TGTGCCAGCAGTTTACGGGTGCGGGACAGCTATGGCTACACCTTC
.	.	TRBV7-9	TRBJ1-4	CASSWGEGGKLFF	TGTGCCAGCAGCTGGGGGGAGGGCGGAAAACTGTTTTTT
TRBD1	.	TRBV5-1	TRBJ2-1	CASSLGQGSSYNEQFF	TGCGCCAGCAGCTTGGGACAGGGAAGCTCCTACAATGAGCAGTTCTTC
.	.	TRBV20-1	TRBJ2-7	CSARVGYEQYF	TGCAGTGCTAGAGTTGGCTACGAGCAGTACTTC
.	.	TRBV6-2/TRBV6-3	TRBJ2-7	CASSYQGTYEQYF	TGTGCCAGCAGTTACCAGGGTACCTACGAGCAGTACTTC
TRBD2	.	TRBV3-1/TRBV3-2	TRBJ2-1	CASTPSGASGLYNEQFF	TGTGCCAGCACCCCTAGCGGGGCCTCGGGATTATACAATGAGCAGTTCTTC
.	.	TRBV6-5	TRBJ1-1	CASFSQGLPLGAFF	TGTGCCAGCTTCTCGCAGGGGTTACCCCTTGGAGCTTTCTTT
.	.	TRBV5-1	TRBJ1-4	CASSLAAAGEEKLFF	TGCGCCAGCAGCTTGGCCGCGGCAGGGGAGGAAAAACTGTTTTTT
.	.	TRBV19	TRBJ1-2	CASRLEDSYGYTF	TGTGCCAGTCGCCTTGAGGACTCATATGGCTACACCTTC
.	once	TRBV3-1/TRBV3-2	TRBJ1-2	CASSQDLTSGQIYGYTF	TGTGCCAGCAGCCAAGACCTCACCTCCGGACAGATCTATGGCTACACCTTC
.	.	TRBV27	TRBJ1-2	CASSRRSNPPGYTF	TGTGCCAGCAGTAGAAGGAGCAACCCTCCTGGCTACACCTTC
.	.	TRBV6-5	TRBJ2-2	CASKVHNTGELFF	TGTGCCAGCAAGGTACACAACACCGGGGAGCTGTTTTTT
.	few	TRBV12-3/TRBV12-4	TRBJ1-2	CASSPRLNYGYTF	TGTGCCAGCAGTCCGCGCCTCAACTATGGCTACACCTTC
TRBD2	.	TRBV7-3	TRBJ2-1	CASSLMSSGSGYYNEQFF	TGTGCCAGCAGCTTAATGAGCTCGGGTAGCGGGTATTACAATGAGCAGTTCTTC
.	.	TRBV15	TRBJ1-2	CATSRDRRSASYGYTF	TGTGCCACCAGCAGAGATAGGAGGTCAGCATCTTATGGCTACACCTTC
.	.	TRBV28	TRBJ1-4	CASSGGPTNEKLFF	TGTGCCAGCAGTGGGGGCCCAACTAATGAAAAACTGTTTTTT
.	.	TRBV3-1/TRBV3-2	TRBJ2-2	CASSFRVTGELFF	TGTGCCAGCAGCTTCCGGGTAACCGGGGAGCTGTTTTTT
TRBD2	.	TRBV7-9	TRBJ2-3	CASSLAGGPTDTQYF	TGTGCCAGCAGCCTAGCGGGAGGCCCTACAGATACGCAGTATTTT
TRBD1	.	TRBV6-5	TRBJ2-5	CASSPGQQETQYF	TGTGCCAGCAGCCCGGGACAGCAAGAGACCCAGTACTTC
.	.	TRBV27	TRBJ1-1	CASTNKGYSTEAFF	TGTGCCAGCACAAATAAAGGTTACTCCACTGAAGCTTTCTTT
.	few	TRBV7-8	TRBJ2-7	CASSLDRRTYEQYF	TGTGCCAGCAGCTTAGACAGGAGAACCTACGAGCAGTACTTC
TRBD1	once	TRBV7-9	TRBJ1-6	CASSSTWTGGLNSPLHF	TGTGCCAGCAGCTCCACCTGGACAGGGGGCCTGAATTCACCCCTCCACTTT
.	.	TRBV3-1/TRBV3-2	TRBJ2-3	CASSQRDSTDTQYF	TGTGCCAGCAGCCAGCGGGACAGCACAGATACGCAGTATTTT
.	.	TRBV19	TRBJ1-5	CATQKQGSNQPQHF	TGTGCCACCCAGAAACAGGGAAGCAATCAGCCCCAGCATTTT
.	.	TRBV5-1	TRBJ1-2	CASSLGYIPGYTF	TGCGCCAGCAGCTTGGGGTATATCCCTGGCTACACCTTC
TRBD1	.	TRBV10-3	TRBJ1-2	CAIRFDRVYGYTF	TGTGCCATCAGATTCGACAGGGTCTATGGCTACACCTTC
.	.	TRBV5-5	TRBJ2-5	CASSPLTGETQYF	TGTGCCAGCAGCCCGCTAACAGGAGAGACCCAGTACTTC
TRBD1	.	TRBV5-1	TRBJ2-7	CASSTGSSYEQYF	TGCGCCAGCTCGACAGGGAGCTCCTACGAGCAGTACTTC
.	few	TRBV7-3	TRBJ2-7	CASSPSGGLTGYEQYF	TGTGCCAGCAGCCCCTCCGGGGGACTCACAGGGTACGAGCAGTACTTC
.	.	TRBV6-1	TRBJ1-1	CASSSYEAFF	TGTGCCAGCAGTTCCTATGAAGCTTTCTTT
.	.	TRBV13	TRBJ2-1	CASSLEGAPPNEQFF	TGTGCCAGCAGCTTAGAAGGGGCGCCCCCCAATGAGCAGTTCTTC
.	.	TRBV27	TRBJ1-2	CASSLNREVFGYTF	TGTGCCAGCAGTTTAAACAGGGAGGTGTTTGGCTACACCTTC
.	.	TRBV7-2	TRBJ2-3	CASSLVQGKDTQYF	TGTGCCAGCAGCTTAGTGCAGGGGAAAGATACGCAGTATTTT
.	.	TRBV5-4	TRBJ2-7	CASSLGDTGLYF	TGTGCCAGCAGCTTGGGGGACACCGGATTGTACTTC
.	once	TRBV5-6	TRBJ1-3	CASSLGWGGNTIYF	TGTGCCAGCAGCTTGGGGTGGGGCGGAAACACCATATATTTT
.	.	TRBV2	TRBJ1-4	CASSSDLAGNGEKLFF	TGTGCCAGCAGTTCTGATCTGGCGGGGAATGGTGAAAAACTGTTTTTT
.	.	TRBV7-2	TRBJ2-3	CASSTGARTDTQYF	TGTGCCAGCAGTACGGGGGCTCGCACAGATACGCAGTATTTT
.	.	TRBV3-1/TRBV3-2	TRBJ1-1	CASSQEGGAGEAFF	TGTGCCAGCAGCCAAGAAGGCGGGGCCGGAGAAGCTTTCTTT
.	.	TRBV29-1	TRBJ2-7	CSVGGNSYEQYF	TGCAGCGTGGGGGGCAACTCCTACGAGCAGTACTTC
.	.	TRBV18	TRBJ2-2	CASSPGLANTGELFF	TGTGCCAGCTCACCTGGTCTAGCTAACACCGGGGAGCTGTTTTTT
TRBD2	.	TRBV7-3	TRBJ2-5	CASSLTSGSQETQYF	TGTGCCAGCAGCTTAACTAGCGGGAGCCAGGAGACCCAGTACTTC
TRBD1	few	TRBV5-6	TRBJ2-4	CASSGQGAGNIQYF	TGTGCCAGCAGCGGCCAGGGGGCGGGAAACATTCAGTACTTC
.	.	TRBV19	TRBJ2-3	CASSSQGGSTDTQYF	TGTGCCAGTAGTAGTCAGGGGGGGTCAACAGATACGCAGTATTTT
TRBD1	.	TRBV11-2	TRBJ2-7	CASRTGVGDEQYF	TGTGCCAGTCGGACAGGGGTTGGGGACGAGCAGTACTTC
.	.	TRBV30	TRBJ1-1	CAWSVRGIMNTEAFF	TGTGCCTGGAGTGTACGGGGAATCATGAACACTGAAGCTTTCTTT
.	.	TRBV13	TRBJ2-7	CASSLRQGGHEQYF	TGTGCCAGCAGCTTAAGGCAGGGGGGGCACGAGCAGTACTTC
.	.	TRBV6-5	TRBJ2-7	CASKLGQISYEQYF	TGTGCCAGCAAGCTAGGACAAATCTCCTACGAGCAGTACTTC
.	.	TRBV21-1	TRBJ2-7	CASSKDRTRKYEQYF	TGTGCCAGCAGCAAAGACAGAACTAGGAAGTACGAGCAGTACTTC
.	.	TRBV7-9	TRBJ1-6	CASSLERIPRSSPLHF	TGTGCCAGCAGCTTAGAAAGGATCCCCAGAAGTTCACCCCTCCACTTT
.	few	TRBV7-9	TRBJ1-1	CASSLGAGTEAFF	TGTGCCAGCAGCTTAGGGGCAGGCACTGAAGCTTTCTTT
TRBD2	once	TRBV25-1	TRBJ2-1	CASSEFSSGLYNEQFF	TGTGCCAGCAGTGAATTCTCTAGCGGACTATACAATGAGCAGTTCTTC
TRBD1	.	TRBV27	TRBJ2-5	CASSFGTVGWETQYF	TGTGCCAGCTCCTTCGGGACAGTGGGGTGGGAGACCCAGTACTTC